This T cell receptor (beta chain) was obtained from a study of T cell responses to AZD1222 COVID-19 vaccine. Study results and caveats: Of spike-specific TCRs, nearly half reportedly target regions left unmutated in variants. It should be noted that donors were predominantly white British and more often female, and clonal diversity was possibly underestimated.

V was shortened by 5 bases and J by 8 bases, with 15 bases between the two germline ends. The CDR3 is 13 residues long. The germline V gene encodes CDR1 MNHEY and CDR2 SMNVEV (reference sequence). In regard to this clone: Its antigen is unknown.

Profiled with immunoSEQ multiplex PCR; TCRdb holds only in-frame clones, not every one. Of around 80,000 clones listed, roughly 84% are singletons. This sequence joins TRBV27 and TRBJ1-2, with D possibly matching TRBD1 (6 bases). The specimen was peripheral blood, collected on day 0 of AZD1222 vaccination. This TCR came from an adult in good health. In nucleotides, the CDR3 is TGTGCCAGCAGTGTAAGTTCGGGGGCAGGCTACACCTTC. It specifies CASSVSSGAGYTF.